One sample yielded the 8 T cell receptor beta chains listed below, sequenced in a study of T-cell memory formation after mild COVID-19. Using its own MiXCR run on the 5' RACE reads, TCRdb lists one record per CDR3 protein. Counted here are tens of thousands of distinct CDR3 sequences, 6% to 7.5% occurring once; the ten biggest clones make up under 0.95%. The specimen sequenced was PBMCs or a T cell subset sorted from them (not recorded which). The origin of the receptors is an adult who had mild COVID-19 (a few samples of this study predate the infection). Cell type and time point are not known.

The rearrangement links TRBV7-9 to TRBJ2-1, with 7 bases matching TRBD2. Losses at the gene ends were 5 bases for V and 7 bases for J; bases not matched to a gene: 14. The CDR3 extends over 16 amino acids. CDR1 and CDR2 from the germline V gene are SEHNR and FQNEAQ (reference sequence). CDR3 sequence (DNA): TGTGCCAGCAGCATCCAAGCGGGAATCTATGTAAATGAGCAGTTCTTC. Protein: CASSIQAGIYVNEQFF.

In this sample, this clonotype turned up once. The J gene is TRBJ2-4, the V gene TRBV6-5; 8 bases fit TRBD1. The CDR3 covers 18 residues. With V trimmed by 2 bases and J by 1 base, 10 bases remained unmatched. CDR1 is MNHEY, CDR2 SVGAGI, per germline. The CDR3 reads CASSYGHGQGRAKNIQYF. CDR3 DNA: TGTGCCAGCAGTTACGGACACGGACAGGGAAGGGCCAAAAACATTCAGTACTTC.

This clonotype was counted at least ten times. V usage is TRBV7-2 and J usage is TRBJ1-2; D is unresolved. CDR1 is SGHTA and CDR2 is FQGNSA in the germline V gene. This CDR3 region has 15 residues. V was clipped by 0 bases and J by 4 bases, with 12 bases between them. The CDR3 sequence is CASSLAPAASYGYTF. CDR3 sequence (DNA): TGTGCCAGCAGCTTAGCGCCCGCGGCCTCCTATGGCTACACCTTC.

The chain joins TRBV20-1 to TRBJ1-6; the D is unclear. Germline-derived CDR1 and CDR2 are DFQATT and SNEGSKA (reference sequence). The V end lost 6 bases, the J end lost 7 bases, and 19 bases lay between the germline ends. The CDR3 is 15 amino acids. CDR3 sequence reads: CSAHKRSVLNSPLHF. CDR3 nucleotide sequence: TGCAGTGCCCACAAAAGAAGTGTACTCAATTCACCCCTCCACTTT.

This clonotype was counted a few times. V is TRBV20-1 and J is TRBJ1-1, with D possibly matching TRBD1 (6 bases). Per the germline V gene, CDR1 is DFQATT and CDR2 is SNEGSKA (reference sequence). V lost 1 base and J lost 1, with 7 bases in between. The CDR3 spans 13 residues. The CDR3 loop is CSARVDRNTEAFF. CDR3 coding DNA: TGCAGTGCTAGAGTGGACAGGAACACTGAAGCTTTCTTT.

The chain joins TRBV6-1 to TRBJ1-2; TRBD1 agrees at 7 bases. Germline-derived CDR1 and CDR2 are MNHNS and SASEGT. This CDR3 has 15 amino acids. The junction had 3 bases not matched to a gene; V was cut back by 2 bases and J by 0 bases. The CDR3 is CASSELTGANYGYTF. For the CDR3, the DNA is TGTGCCAGCAGTGAACTTACAGGGGCTAACTATGGCTACACCTTC.

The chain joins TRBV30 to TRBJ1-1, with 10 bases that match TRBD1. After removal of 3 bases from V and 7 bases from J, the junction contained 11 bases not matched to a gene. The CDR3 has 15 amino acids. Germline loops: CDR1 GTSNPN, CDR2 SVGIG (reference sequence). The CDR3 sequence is CAWRFLDRGEGEAFF. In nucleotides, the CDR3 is TGTGCCTGGAGATTCCTGGACAGGGGGGAGGGTGAAGCTTTCTTT.

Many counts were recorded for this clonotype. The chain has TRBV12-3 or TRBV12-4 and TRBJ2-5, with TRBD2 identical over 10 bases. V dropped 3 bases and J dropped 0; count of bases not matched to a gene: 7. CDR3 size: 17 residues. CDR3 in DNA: TGTGCCAGCAGTTTTCCCCTAGCGGGGGCCTACCAAGAGACCCAGTACTTC. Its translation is CASSFPLAGAYQETQYF.